This T cell receptor beta chain was sequenced for a study of shared clonotypes between healthy human individuals. Across the whole study: Donors were a couple of women and a few men aged 18 to 49.

Every subset had its genomic DNA shared out evenly among several immunoSEQ plates. Libraries were prepared by immunoSEQ multiplex PCR; TCRdb keeps only in-frame clonotypes and omits some of them. The sample carries around 2.3 million clones, under 97% recorded once. Donors had no recently reported acute infections or vaccinations and were HIV-negative. A remark on this clone: Its target is not known.

Study results and caveats: Generation probability values for non-shared clonotypes were lower than those for clonotypes shared by all four donors.

Sequenced: naive CD4+ T cells sorted from blood. Subset in this sample: CD45RA+ positively selected. The receptor's source is a man younger than 35 in good health.

CDR3 in DNA: TGTGCCAGAAGCTTCGGCAGGGGGATTAATCAGCCCCAGCATTTT. Protein: CARSFGRGINQPQHF. The chain carries TRBV5-3 and TRBJ1-5; TRBD1 matches at 7 bases. TRBV5-3 is identified as an open reading frame with a role that is uncertain. The V and J ends lost 2 bases and 4 bases, in that order; junction bases with no gene match: 6. This CDR3 is 15 amino acids long.